The 32 T cell receptor beta chains below all came from one sample that was sequenced in a study of blood T cell repertoires in COVID-19 (dated by TCRdb to 2018 to 2020). Library construction relied on the immunoSEQ multiplex PCR assay. TCRdb retrieved this table from immuneACCESS and kept in-frame rearrangements only. Not all clones are present; in checked studies, unresolved V genes account for under half, and no reason is known for the remainder. The sample has 170,000 or so clones on record, approximately 90% of them singletons. The ten largest clones represent 9.5% to 15% of the sample. Sample: peripheral blood. These TCRs come from a woman in her 70s with COVID-19, enrolled during active disease.

The rearrangement links TRBV4-1 to TRBJ2-5; 9 positions match TRBD1. The CDR3 totals 17 residues. Germline V lookup: CDR1 MGHRA, CDR2 YSYEKL. J lost 0 bases, V lost 0 bases, and 5 bases had no gene match. The CDR3 nucleotides read TGCGCCAGCAGCCAAGATAGACAGGGGGTCTACCAAGAGACCCAGTACTTC. Amino acids: CASSQDRQGVYQETQYF.

The chain uses TRBV3-1 (or the pseudogene TRBV3-2) and TRBJ1-2, with D possibly being TRBD1 (5 bases). The germline V gene has CDR1 LGHDT and CDR2 YNNKEL (reference sequence). This CDR3 comprises 13 residues. V was pared by 0 bases and J by 4 bases, with 6 bases between. CDR3 loop: CASSQEGVYGYTF. CDR3 nucleotide sequence: TGTGCCAGCAGCCAAGAAGGGGTCTATGGCTACACCTTC.

CDR3 bases: TGCGCCAGCAGTGATGAGAGGGATAATGGCTACACCTTC. Its translation: CASSDERDNGYTF. The chain combines TRBV10-1 with TRBJ1-2; D call uncertain. Germline CDR1 WNHNN, CDR2 SYGVQD (reference sequence). V was cut by 3 bases and J by 6 bases, with 11 bases left in between. The CDR3 extends over 13 amino acids.

V is TRBV3-1 (or the pseudogene TRBV3-2) and J is TRBJ2-7; 9 bases align to TRBD2. CDR3 length: 15 residues. Trimming removed 5 bases from V and 2 bases from J; junction bases left unmatched: 7. Germline values: CDR1 LGHDT, CDR2 YNNKEL (reference sequence). The CDR3 DNA follows: TGTGCCAGCAGCGCCGGGACTAGCTCGACCTACGAGCAGTACTTC. Residues: CASSAGTSSTYEQYF.

The rearrangement joins TRBV28 to TRBJ2-5; possibly TRBD1 for D (6 bases). Germline lookup yields CDR1 MDHEN and CDR2 SYDVKM. Trimming shortened V by 7 bases and J by 5 bases, and 20 bases separated the two germline ends. The CDR3 runs to 15 residues. This chain's CDR3 is CASTVGQGRRETQYF. In DNA, the CDR3 is TGTGCCAGCACTGTAGGGCAGGGGCGCCGGGAGACCCAGTACTTC.

The chain combines TRBV7-3 with TRBJ2-1, with 7 bases that match TRBD2. This CDR3 has 14 amino acids. Unmatched junction bases numbered 2, after V lost 2 bases and J lost 4 bases. Looked up from germline, CDR1 is SGHTA and CDR2 is FQGTGA. This chain's CDR3 is CASSLEGGYNEQFF. DNA for the CDR3: TGTGCCAGCAGCTTAGAGGGAGGGTACAATGAGCAGTTCTTC.

The chain couples TRBV6-5 to TRBJ2-1; D possibly corresponds to TRBD1 (5 bases). Trimming took off 4 bases at V and 4 bases at J, with 14 bases between the two ends. The germline V gene encodes CDR1 MNHEY and CDR2 SVGAGI. The CDR3 spans 15 residues. The CDR3 sequence: CASSFGARDYNEQFF. As DNA, the CDR3 is TGTGCCAGCAGTTTCGGTGCCAGGGATTACAATGAGCAGTTCTTC.

The V call is TRBV10-3, the J call TRBJ1-4; tentatively, D is TRBD1 (5 bases). Per germline, CDR1 ENHRY and CDR2 SYGVKD. The CDR3 length is 13 residues. V shed 3 bases and J shed 6 bases, with 8 bases lying between them. The CDR3 spells CAISDRVDEKLFF. CDR3 nucleotides: TGTGCCATCAGTGACAGGGTGGATGAAAAACTGTTTTTT.

The CDR3, as DNA: TGCGCCAGCAGCGTTCAGGTTAGCAATCAGCCCCAGCATTTT. It translates to CASSVQVSNQPQHF. The chain couples TRBV4-1 to TRBJ1-5; D ambiguous. With 5 bases removed from V and 0 bases from J, the gap between germline ends came to 8 bases. The germline V gene has CDR1 MGHRA and CDR2 YSYEKL. The CDR3 length is 14 residues.

This chain links TRBV5-1 with TRBJ1-2; the match to TRBD1 covers 7 bases. Germline lookup yields CDR1 SGHRS and CDR2 YFSETQ. CDR3 size: 16 residues. The ends lost 5 bases at V and 3 bases at J; junction bases unmatched: 13. CDR3 sequence reads: CASRLSQGRIDYGYTF. The CDR3 DNA reads TGCGCCAGCAGATTATCACAGGGGAGAATCGACTATGGCTACACCTTC.

CDR3 protein: CASSPPNRGAYEQYF. The CDR3 DNA follows: TGTGCCAGCTCACCACCTAACAGGGGCGCCTACGAGCAGTACTTC. The genes are TRBV18 and TRBJ2-7; TRBD1 matches 7 bases. The V gene end was trimmed by 0 bases and the J gene end by 2 bases; junction bases not matched to a gene: 4. The germline gives CDR1 KGHSH, CDR2 LQKENI. The CDR3 runs to 15 residues.

In DNA, the CDR3 is TGTGCCAGCTCACCACCGGCTTACGTAGATACGCAGTATTTT. This encodes CASSPPAYVDTQYF. J is TRBJ2-3 and V is TRBV18; the D is unclear. The CDR3 has 14 amino acids. Germline V gives CDR1 KGHSH, CDR2 LQKENI. The V and J ends lost 0 bases and 5 bases respectively, with 9 bases between them.

The chain employs TRBV13 and TRBJ2-7; 7 nucleotides agree with TRBD2. Germline V CDR1 and CDR2: PRHDT, FYEKMQ (reference sequence). The ends lost 0 bases at V and 1 base at J; junction bases unmatched: 6. The CDR3 extends over 16 amino acids. The CDR3 is CASSLGRGGLSYEQYF. CDR3 sequence (DNA): TGTGCCAGCAGCTTAGGGCGGGGAGGGCTGTCCTACGAGCAGTACTTC.

The chain carries TRBV1 and TRBJ2-7; TRBD1 reflects the table's D call only, with no check against the DNA. TRBV1 is designated a pseudogene. The CDR3 spans 18 residues. The CDR3 DNA is TGCACCAGCAGCCAAGATAAGGGCCGGGACAGGGGAACCTACGAGCAGTACTTC. Protein sequence: CTSSQDKGRDRGTYEQYF.

The chain combines TRBV19 with TRBJ1-5; possibly TRBD1 for D (5 bases). CDR1 is LNHDA and CDR2 is SQIVND in the germline V gene (reference sequence). This CDR3 region has 15 residues. Between the trimmed V and J ends, which lost 10 bases and 2 bases, there was a span of 18 bases. The CDR3 loop is CATTHQGRGNQPQHF. CDR3 bases: TGTGCCACTACCCACCAGGGTCGGGGCAATCAGCCCCAGCATTTT.

This clone was recorded once. The chain recombines TRBV7-3 with TRBJ1-2; D might be TRBD1 (5 bases). Germline V lookup: CDR1 SGHTA, CDR2 FQGTGA. The V gene lost 6 bases and the J gene lost 14 bases, with 19 bases spanning the gap. This CDR3 spans 12 amino acids. The CDR3 loop reads CASRSGQGPLTF. Here the CDR3 DNA reads TGTGCCAGCAGGTCAGGGCAGGGCCCTTTAACCTTC. Supplemented by reference TRBV7-3 and TRBJ1-2, the full variable domain reads GAGVSQTPSNKVTEKGKYVELRCDPISGHTALYWYRQSLGQGPEFLIYFQGTGAADDSGLPNDRFFAVRPEGSVSTLKIQRTERGDSAVYLCASRSGQGPLTFGSGTRLTVV.

The V gene is TRBV5-4, the J gene TRBJ2-7; 9 positions match TRBD2. Trimming at V came to 2 bases and at J to 0 bases, leaving 12 bases not matched to a gene. Germline-derived CDR1 and CDR2 are SGHNT and YYREEE (reference sequence). The CDR3 consists of 18 residues. The CDR3 DNA follows: TGTGCCAGCAGCTTCGTGACTAGCGGAGCCCGTAGCTCCTACGAGCAGTACTTC. Amino acids: CASSFVTSGARSSYEQYF. Full variable domain (missing parts from reference TRBV5-4 and TRBJ2-7): ETGVTQSPTHLIKTRGQQVTLRCSSQSGHNTVSWYQQALGQGPQFIFQYYREEENGRGNFPPRFSGLQFPNYSSELNVNALELDDSALYLCASSFVTSGARSSYEQYFGPGTRLTVT.

J is TRBJ2-7 and V is TRBV5-4, with 13 bases fitting TRBD2. Germline CDR1 is SGHNT and CDR2 is YYREEE (reference sequence). Trimming took 3 bases from V and 3 from J; bases not matched to a gene: 3. The length of the CDR3 is 15 residues. This CDR3 reads CASSWTSGSSYEQYF. The CDR3 DNA sequence: TGTGCCAGCAGCTGGACTAGCGGGAGTAGCTACGAGCAGTACTTC.

This clone appeared a few times. The chain recombines TRBV28 with TRBJ1-6; 10 bases map to TRBD1. The CDR3 has 16 residues. Germline-derived CDR1 and CDR2 are MDHEN and SYDVKM. The V gene end was trimmed by 9 bases and the J gene end by 1 base; junction bases not matched to a gene: 6. The CDR3 nucleotides are TGTGCCAGTAGGGACAGGGGATCGTCCTATAATTCACCCCTCCACTTT. Its translation: CASRDRGSSYNSPLHF.

The V call is TRBV20-1, the J call TRBJ1-1; TRBD1 matches 9 bases. The length of the CDR3 is 12 residues. After removal of 3 bases from V and 10 bases from J, the junction contained 6 bases not matched to a gene. The germline gives CDR1 DFQATT, CDR2 SNEGSKA (reference sequence). This CDR3 reads CSASGQGRTAFF. CDR3 bases: TGCAGTGCTAGTGGACAGGGGCGAACAGCTTTCTTT.

J is TRBJ2-3 and V is TRBV19, with 8 nucleotides matching TRBD2. Germline CDR1 and CDR2: LNHDA and SQIVND (reference sequence). CDR3 length: 14 residues. V trimming: 7 bases; J trimming: 2 bases; junction bases outside the gene matches: 5. CDR3 DNA: TGTGCCAGTACTACTAGCGGCCACACAGATACGCAGTATTTT. Translation: CASTTSGHTDTQYF.

V usage is TRBV4-2 and J usage is TRBJ1-3; possible D gene TRBD1, 6 bases. CDR3 length: 16 amino acids. V was cut by 5 bases and J by 0 bases, with 14 bases left in between. Germline loops: CDR1 LGHNA, CDR2 YNFKEQ. DNA for the CDR3: TGTGCCAGCAGCTCACGGACAGATCCCTCTGGAAACACCATATATTTT. This sequence encodes CASSSRTDPSGNTIYF.

The V call is TRBV19, the J call TRBJ2-1; TRBD2 agrees at 7 bases. With 4 bases clipped from V and 8 bases from J, the junction kept 11 bases outside the gene matches. CDR3 size: 15 residues. Per germline, CDR1 LNHDA and CDR2 SQIVND (reference sequence). This CDR3 is CASSTASGGQYEQFF. CDR3 bases: TGTGCCAGTAGTACAGCTAGCGGTGGGCAGTATGAGCAGTTCTTC.

The chain carries TRBV3-1 (or the pseudogene TRBV3-2) and TRBJ2-2; possibly TRBD1 for D (8 bases). The germline CDR1 and CDR2 sequences are LGHDT and YNNKEL (reference sequence). V was shortened by 3 bases and J by 6 bases, with 17 bases between the two germline ends. The CDR3 is 16 residues long. DNA of the CDR3: TGTGCCAGCAGCCAGGGCGAACAGGGGGGGGCCGGGGAGCTGTTTTTT. It encodes CASSQGEQGGAGELFF.

This rearrangement joins TRBV24-1 to TRBJ1-5, with 8 positions matching TRBD1. Germline CDR1 and CDR2: KGHDR and SFDVKD. Trimming at V came to 4 bases and at J to 7 bases, leaving 11 bases not matched to a gene. The CDR3 runs 16 residues. This CDR3 reads CATSDPNQGAGQPQHF. CDR3 nucleotides: TGTGCCACCAGTGACCCAAACCAGGGGGCAGGGCAGCCCCAGCATTTT.

The chain couples TRBV30 to TRBJ2-2; 8 bases align to TRBD1. This CDR3 has 14 residues. The J segment lost 4 bases and the V segment lost 0 bases, leaving 1 base of the junction unmatched. CDR1 is GTSNPN, CDR2 SVGIG, per germline (reference sequence). This chain's CDR3 is CAWSVGTGTGELFF. For the CDR3, the DNA is TGTGCCTGGAGTGTGGGGACAGGCACCGGGGAGCTGTTTTTT.

The chain combines TRBV2 with TRBJ1-3; 9 bases are shared with TRBD1. The CDR3 runs to 16 residues. The germline V gene encodes CDR1 SNHLY and CDR2 FYNNEI. The junction had 10 bases not matched to a gene; V was cut back by 6 bases and J by 4 bases. The CDR3 loop is CASSAKGDRAGNTIYF. The CDR3 nucleotides are TGTGCCAGCAGCGCCAAAGGGGACAGGGCCGGAAACACCATATATTTT.

The V gene is TRBV27, the J gene TRBJ2-3, with 8 positions matching TRBD2. The CDR3 runs 16 residues. Germline CDR1 MNHEY, CDR2 SMNVEV (reference sequence). V lost 3 bases to trimming and J lost 0 bases; unmatched junction nucleotides: 5. The DNA for the CDR3 is TGTGCCAGCAGTTTGGGACCTAGCGGGAGCACAGATACGCAGTATTTT. It specifies CASSLGPSGSTDTQYF.

V and J are TRBV19 and TRBJ2-4; the match to TRBD1 covers 7 bases. CDR3 size: 17 residues. Germline V gene data show CDR1 as LNHDA and CDR2 as SQIVND (reference sequence). With 5 bases clipped from V and 7 bases from J, the junction kept 17 bases outside the gene matches. The CDR3 nucleotides read TGTGCCAGTAGTCCTTTTAGCAGGGGGAGTAGCGAGAACATTCAGTACTTC. Protein sequence: CASSPFSRGSSENIQYF.

The rearrangement joins TRBV12-3 or TRBV12-4 to TRBJ1-2; no clear D. V shed 7 bases and J shed 4 bases, with 7 bases lying between them. The CDR3 loop spans 11 amino acids. CDR3 in amino acids: CASTGVYGYTF. The CDR3 DNA is TGTGCCAGCACCGGGGTCTATGGCTACACCTTC.

The J gene is TRBJ2-3, the V gene TRBV6-4; no definite D call. Deletions cut 4 bases from V and 2 bases from J, with 10 bases between. The CDR3 totals 14 residues. Germline V gene lookup returns CDR1 MRHNA and CDR2 SNTAGT. Here the CDR3 DNA reads TGTGCCAGCAGTGGCGGATTCTACACAGATACGCAGTATTTT. This translates into CASSGGFYTDTQYF.

The V call is TRBV19, the J call TRBJ2-1; D is perhaps TRBD1 or TRBD2 (6 bases each). Between the trimmed V and J ends, which lost 5 bases and 0 bases, there was a span of 14 bases. The CDR3 runs 16 residues. Germline V gives CDR1 LNHDA, CDR2 SQIVND (reference sequence). In nucleotides, the CDR3 is TGTGCCAGTAGTTTAGGGGGGCAGGGCTCCTACAATGAGCAGTTCTTC. It translates to CASSLGGQGSYNEQFF.